Shown below are 10 T cell receptor beta chains from a single sample sequenced in a study of T cells in tuberculosis. Profiled with immunoSEQ multiplex PCR; TCRdb holds only in-frame clones, not every one. The data hold some 40,000 clones, with 95% observed a single time. Material for sequencing was PBMCs. The origin of the receptors is a donor aged 10 to 29 with latent tuberculosis or without tuberculosis infection.

This rearrangement joins TRBV28 to TRBJ2-3; 8 nucleotides agree with TRBD1. This CDR3 region has 15 residues. J lost 5 bases, V lost 2 bases, and 6 bases had no gene match. Germline-derived CDR1 and CDR2 are MDHEN and SYDVKM. CDR3 amino acids: CASSLNRGDGDTQYF. The DNA of the CDR3 is TGTGCCAGCAGTTTAAACAGGGGGGACGGAGATACGCAGTATTTT. Using reference TRBV28 and TRBJ2-3 for the parts outside the CDR3, the full variable domain is DVKVTQSSRYLVKRTGEKVFLECVQDMDHENMFWYRQDPGLGLRLIYFSYDVKMKEKGDIPEGYSVSREKKERFSLILESASTNQTSMYLCASSLNRGDGDTQYFGPGTRLTVL.

This chain links TRBV28 with TRBJ1-6, with TRBD1 as a possible D gene (5 bases). CDR1 is MDHEN, CDR2 SYDVKM, per germline. Between the trimmed V and J ends, which lost 7 bases and 8 bases, there was a span of 15 bases. The CDR3 sequence is 14 residues long. CDR3 DNA sequence: TGTGCCAGCATGGTGGGGGGGAACCATTCACCCCTCCACTTT. Residues: CASMVGGNHSPLHF.

The V call is TRBV2, the J call TRBJ1-5; D is uncertain. The CDR3 spans 14 residues. Per the germline V gene, CDR1 is SNHLY and CDR2 is FYNNEI. V gave up 7 bases and J gave up 2 bases, with 12 bases separating them. The CDR3 loop is CASKGGDGNQPQHF. The CDR3 DNA is TGTGCCAGCAAGGGCGGGGATGGCAATCAGCCCCAGCATTTT.

The rearrangement links TRBV2 to TRBJ1-4, with 8 bases lining up with TRBD1. The CDR3 contains 15 residues. V was clipped by 6 bases and J by 4 bases; unmatched bases: 7. Germline CDR1 reads SNHLY; CDR2 reads FYNNEI. The CDR3 is CASRLTGGINEKLFF. CDR3 bases: TGTGCCAGCAGACTTACAGGGGGTATTAATGAAAAACTGTTTTTT.

The rearrangement joins TRBV28 to TRBJ1-6; D uncertain. V lost 1 base and J lost 12, with 13 bases in between. Germline values: CDR1 MDHEN, CDR2 SYDVKM. The CDR3 is 14 residues long. CDR3 nucleotide sequence: TGTGCCAGCAGTTTATCCGGGAAGGAGATACCCCTCCACTTT. Encoded protein: CASSLSGKEIPLHF.

The chain employs TRBV2 and TRBJ2-7; 8 bases map to TRBD1. Germline trimming cut 2 bases from V and 7 bases from J; bases unmatched to any gene: 7. The CDR3 loop spans 14 amino acids. Germline loops: CDR1 SNHLY, CDR2 FYNNEI. This CDR3 is CASSEPGGTGEQYF. DNA for the CDR3: TGTGCCAGCAGTGAACCAGGGGGCACGGGGGAGCAGTACTTC. Drawing the rest from reference TRBV2 and TRBJ2-7, the complete variable domain is EPEVTQTPSHQVTQMGQEVILRCVPISNHLYFYWYRQILGQKVEFLVSFYNNEISEKSEIFDDQFSVERPDGSNFTLKIRSTKLEDSAMYFCASSEPGGTGEQYFGPGTRLTVT.

J is TRBJ2-5 and V is TRBV28, with 7 bases matching TRBD1. The CDR3 is 13 residues long. Germline V CDR1 and CDR2: MDHEN, SYDVKM. The J segment lost 2 bases and the V segment lost 6 bases, leaving 3 bases of the junction unmatched. In DNA, the CDR3 is TGTGCCAGCAGCTGGACAGGACAAGAGACCCAGTACTTC. Amino acids: CASSWTGQETQYF.

V is TRBV6-5 and J is TRBJ1-2; D unresolved. Germline loops: CDR1 MNHEY, CDR2 SVGAGI. Between the trimmed V and J ends, which lost 2 bases and 5 bases, there was a span of 18 bases. There are 16 residues in the CDR3. CDR3 sequence (DNA): TGTGCCAGCAGTTACCGGGGAGGAGTTTTTCCTTATGGCTACACCTTC. This encodes CASSYRGGVFPYGYTF.

This sequence joins TRBV5-6 and TRBJ2-1; TRBD2 aligns across 7 bases. Looked up from germline, CDR1 is SGHDT and CDR2 is YYEEEE. With 0 bases clipped from V and 1 base from J, the junction kept 4 bases outside the gene matches. The CDR3 runs 16 residues. In DNA form, the CDR3 reads TGTGCCAGCAGCTTGGTGTCTAGCGGTTCCTACAATGAGCAGTTCTTC. This translates into CASSLVSSGSYNEQFF.

The chain couples TRBV5-4 to TRBJ1-1, with D possibly being TRBD1 (6 bases). The length of the CDR3 is 16 residues. Trimming stripped 1 base from V and 2 bases from J, with 15 bases between. The germline gives CDR1 SGHNT, CDR2 YYREEE (reference sequence). The CDR3 DNA is TGTGCCAGCAGCTTGCACGGCCTGGACAGTAACACTGAAGCTTTCTTT. This gives the protein CASSLHGLDSNTEAFF.